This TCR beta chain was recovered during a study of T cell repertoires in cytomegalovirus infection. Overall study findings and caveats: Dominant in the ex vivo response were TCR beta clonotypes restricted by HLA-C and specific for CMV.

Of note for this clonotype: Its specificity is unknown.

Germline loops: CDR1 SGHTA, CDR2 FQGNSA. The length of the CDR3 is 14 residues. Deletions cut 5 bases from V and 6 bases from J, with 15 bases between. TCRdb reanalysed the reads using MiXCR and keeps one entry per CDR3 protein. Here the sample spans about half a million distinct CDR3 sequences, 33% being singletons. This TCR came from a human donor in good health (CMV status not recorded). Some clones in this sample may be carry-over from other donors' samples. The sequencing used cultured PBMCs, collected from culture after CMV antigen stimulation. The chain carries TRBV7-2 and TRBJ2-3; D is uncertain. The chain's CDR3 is CASSHTKSPDTQYF. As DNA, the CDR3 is TGTGCCAGCAGCCACACTAAAAGCCCCGATACGCAGTATTTT.